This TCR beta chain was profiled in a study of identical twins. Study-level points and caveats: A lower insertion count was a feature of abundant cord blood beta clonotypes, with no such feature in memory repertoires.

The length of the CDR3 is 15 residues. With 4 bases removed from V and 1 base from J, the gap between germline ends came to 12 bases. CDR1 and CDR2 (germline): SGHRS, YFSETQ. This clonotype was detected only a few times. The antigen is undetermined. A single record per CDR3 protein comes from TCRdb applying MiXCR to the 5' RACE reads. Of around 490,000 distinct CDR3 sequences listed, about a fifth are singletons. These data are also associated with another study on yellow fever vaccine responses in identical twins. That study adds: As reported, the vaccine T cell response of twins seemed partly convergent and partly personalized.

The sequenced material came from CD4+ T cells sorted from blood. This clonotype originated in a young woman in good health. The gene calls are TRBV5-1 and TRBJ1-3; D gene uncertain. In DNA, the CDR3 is TGCGCCAGCAGCCCCTGGACGGATTCTGGAAACACCATATATTTT. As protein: CASSPWTDSGNTIYF.